These 13 T cell receptor beta chains were all obtained from the same sample, sequenced in a study of T cell changes during pregnancy in multiple sclerosis. This table comes from immunoSEQ multiplex PCR, and its TCRdb copy is limited to in-frame clones, with some not included. The table has 45,000 to 55,000 clones, approximately 94% seen once. The material was CD8+ T cells from peripheral blood mononuclear cells, obtained before pregnancy. These receptors came from a female donor with multiple sclerosis, enrolled in a pregnancy study.

Comment on this clone: This likely traces to a read error, being one base from a far larger clone. The rearrangement links TRBV6-4 to TRBJ2-1, with TRBD2 identical over 10 bases. The junction had 4 bases not matched to a gene; V was cut back by 2 bases and J by 6 bases. Germline loops: CDR1 MRHNA, CDR2 SNTAGT. CDR3 length: 15 residues. Here the CDR3 DNA reads TGTGCCAGCAGTGACGGGGCTAGCGGGAGCAATGAGCAGTTCTTC. Encoded protein: CASSDGASGSNEQFF.

V and J are TRBV9 and TRBJ1-1; D gene unclear. Germline V gene sequence: CDR1 SGDLS, CDR2 YYNGEE. Trimming removed 0 bases from V and 2 bases from J, with 8 bases in between. This CDR3 spans 14 amino acids. The CDR3 DNA sequence: TGTGCCAGCAGCGTAGCGTGGAGAAACACTGAAGCTTTCTTT. Translating gives CASSVAWRNTEAFF.

This clone was detected once. The V and J genes are TRBV15 and TRBJ1-1; 8 bases align to TRBD1. The CDR3 sequence is 13 residues long. J gave up 5 bases and V 8 bases, and 7 bases lay outside the gene matches. From germline, CDR1 is LNHNV and CDR2 YYDKDF (reference sequence). CDR3 DNA sequence: TGTGCCACCGCGACAGGGGTTGATACTGAAGCTTTCTTT. Its translation: CATATGVDTEAFF.

This chain links TRBV2 with TRBJ1-5; D uncertain. CDR1 and CDR2 (germline): SNHLY, FYNNEI. The germline V and J ends were trimmed by 4 bases and 0 bases, with 10 bases remaining between them. The CDR3 is 15 residues long. CDR3 bases: TGTGCCAGCAGTGGGGCAGGTAATAGCAATCAGCCCCAGCATTTT. Residues: CASSGAGNSNQPQHF.

The rearrangement joins TRBV28 to TRBJ2-1, with 12 bases lining up with TRBD2. Trimming cost V 6 bases and J 0 bases; bases outside gene matches: 3. Germline CDR1 reads MDHEN; CDR2 reads SYDVKM. The CDR3 loop spans 16 amino acids. CDR3 residues: CASSRLAGASYNEQFF. CDR3 bases: TGTGCCAGCAGCCGACTAGCGGGAGCCTCCTACAATGAGCAGTTCTTC.

This sequence joins TRBV9 and TRBJ2-1; 9 nucleotides line up with TRBD2. V lost 2 bases to trimming and J lost 16 bases; unmatched junction nucleotides: 7. CDR1 is SGDLS, CDR2 YYNGEE, per germline. The CDR3 runs to 12 residues. This chain's CDR3 is CASSVSGRSLFF. The CDR3 region has the DNA TGTGCCAGCAGCGTTAGCGGGAGATCCCTATTCTTC.

The chain combines TRBV7-2 with TRBJ2-7, with 11 nucleotides matching TRBD2. Germline V gene lookup returns CDR1 SGHTA and CDR2 FQGNSA. There are 15 residues in the CDR3. After removal of 2 bases from V and 4 bases from J, the junction contained 4 bases not matched to a gene. The CDR3 region is CASSLLLAGGYEQYF. The DNA for the CDR3 is TGTGCCAGCAGCTTATTGCTAGCGGGAGGATACGAGCAGTACTTC.

The V call is TRBV30, the J call TRBJ2-7; unclear D gene. The CDR3 totals 13 residues. Trimming cost V 1 base and J 8 bases, with 15 bases left between them. CDR1 is GTSNPN and CDR2 is SVGIG in the germline V gene (reference sequence). DNA of the CDR3: TGTGCCTGGAGTGCAGAGACAATTTTCCAGCAGTACTTC. Its translation is CAWSAETIFQQYF.

This clone was seen once. The CDR3 reads CASSIEDRYTGELFF. CDR3 DNA sequence: TGTGCCAGTAGTATTGAGGACAGATACACCGGGGAGCTGTTTTTT. This chain links TRBV19 with TRBJ2-2; maybe TRBD1 (6 bases). The CDR3 is 15 amino acids. The germline V gene encodes CDR1 LNHDA and CDR2 SQIVND (reference sequence). V shed 3 bases and J shed 3 bases, with 11 bases lying between them.

This sequence joins TRBV27 and TRBJ2-1; 7 bases agree with TRBD2. The CDR3 loop spans 12 amino acids. V gave up 10 bases and J gave up 5 bases; unmatched junction bases: 5. Germline assignment: CDR1 MNHEY and CDR2 SMNVEV (reference sequence). The CDR3 DNA reads TGTGCCATTTTAGCGGGTAACAATGAGCAGTTCTTC. As protein: CAILAGNNEQFF.

The rearrangement uses TRBV5-1 and TRBJ2-5; TRBD1 matches 9 bases. V trimming: 3 bases; J trimming: 2 bases; junction bases outside the gene matches: 5. The CDR3 spans 15 residues. Germline values: CDR1 SGHRS, CDR2 YFSETQ. The CDR3 sequence is CASSYGTGNQETQYF. CDR3 bases: TGCGCCAGCAGCTACGGGACAGGGAATCAAGAGACCCAGTACTTC. Filled out from reference TRBV5-1 and TRBJ2-5, the complete variable domain reads KAGVTQTPRYLIKTRGQQVTLSCSPISGHRSVSWYQQTPGQGLQFLFEYFSETQRNKGNFPGRFSGRQFSNSRSEMNVSTLELGDSALYLCASSYGTGNQETQYFGPGTRLLVL.

This chain links TRBV19 with TRBJ2-1; tentatively, D is TRBD1 (5 bases). The CDR3 consists of 13 residues. CDR1 and CDR2 from the germline V gene are LNHDA and SQIVND (reference sequence). V lost 5 bases, J lost 5 bases, and 10 bases lay in between. The CDR3 reads CASSATVDNEQFF. CDR3 nucleotide sequence: TGTGCCAGTAGTGCGACAGTAGACAATGAGCAGTTCTTC.

The chain employs TRBV7-9 and TRBJ2-1; D remains ambiguous. The CDR3 is 12 amino acids. Germline V gene sequence: CDR1 SEHNR, CDR2 FQNEAQ (reference sequence). V shed 5 bases and J shed 3 bases, with 5 bases lying between them. CDR3 residues: CASSPDYNEQFF. DNA of the CDR3: TGTGCCAGCAGCCCAGACTACAATGAGCAGTTCTTC.